The rows below give T cell receptor beta chains drawn from one sample of a study of shared clonotypes between healthy human individuals. Clones were read by immunoSEQ multiplex PCR, and TCRdb kept only the in-frame ones, dropping some. This sample carries a few hundred thousand clones, roughly 78% of them seen once, and the ten largest clones take about 12%. Sequencing was carried out using PBMCs. These receptors all stem from a woman between 35 and 50 years old in good health. Some clones in this sample may be carry-over from other donors' samples. Both conserved end residues are part of each CDR3. A D gene is named only where the DNA matches it firmly. Not all rows give a size; the values are once, few, many and, for expanded clones, a class.

cdr3_nt: TGTGCCAGCTCACTAGACCCACCCCACACTGAAGCTTTCTTT
cdr3_aa: CASSLDPPHTEAFF
clone_size: -
j_call: TRBJ1-1
v_call: TRBV18
d_call: -

cdr3_nt: TGTGCCATCAGCCCCACAGGGAACCTGAATGGCTACACCTTC
cdr3_aa: CAISPTGNLNGYTF
clone_size: -
j_call: TRBJ1-2
v_call: TRBV10-3
d_call: -

cdr3_nt: TGTGCCAGCAGTCGGACTAGCGGGAGGGCTCGTGAGCAGTTCTTC
cdr3_aa: CASSRTSGRAREQFF
clone_size: -
j_call: TRBJ2-1
v_call: TRBV28
d_call: TRBD2

cdr3_nt: TGTGCCAGCACCCTAAGGGTGAGGGGCGATACGCAGTATTTT
cdr3_aa: CASTLRVRGDTQYF
clone_size: -
j_call: TRBJ2-3
v_call: TRBV9
d_call: -

cdr3_nt: TGTGCCAGCAGCCTCAAAGGACAGTCCACACTTTCTAAGAGCAACACCATATATTTT
cdr3_aa: CASSLKGQSTLSKSNTIYF
clone_size: few
j_call: TRBJ1-3
v_call: TRBV21-1
d_call: -

cdr3_nt: TGCAGCGCGTCCCCCCCGGACACTGAAGCTTTCTTT
cdr3_aa: CSASPPDTEAFF
clone_size: -
j_call: TRBJ1-1
v_call: TRBV29-1
d_call: -

cdr3_nt: TGTGCCAGTAGTATGGCCGGAGCGGTGGAGACCCAGTACTTC
cdr3_aa: CASSMAGAVETQYF
clone_size: -
j_call: TRBJ2-5
v_call: TRBV19
d_call: -

cdr3_nt: TGTGCCAGCAGCTTAGTCGGGGGAGGCGCCACCGGGGAGCTGTTTTTT
cdr3_aa: CASSLVGGGATGELFF
clone_size: -
j_call: TRBJ2-2
v_call: TRBV7-6
d_call: -

cdr3_nt: TGTGCCTGGAGTCGTGACCCGGGACTAGCGGAAGGGTACAATGAGCAGTTCTTC
cdr3_aa: CAWSRDPGLAEGYNEQFF
clone_size: -
j_call: TRBJ2-1
v_call: TRBV30
d_call: TRBD2

cdr3_nt: TGCGCCAGCAGCCCCGGGGGAGGGCGCACTGAAGCTTTCTTT
cdr3_aa: CASSPGGGRTEAFF
clone_size: -
j_call: TRBJ1-1
v_call: TRBV5-1
d_call: -

cdr3_nt: TGTGCCAGTAGTTTGGGGGCTTCGAACACTGAAGCTTTCTTT
cdr3_aa: CASSLGASNTEAFF
clone_size: once
j_call: TRBJ1-1
v_call: TRBV19
d_call: -